This T cell receptor beta chain was sequenced during a study of cytomegalovirus exposure and HLA in healthy donors. The repertoire was sequenced with immunoSEQ multiplex PCR; TCRdb's copy has only in-frame clones and lacks some. This table has around 65,000 clones, about 92% appearing once. The germline CDR1 and CDR2 sequences are MDHEN and SYDVKM. The CDR3 has 13 residues. The V segment lost 6 bases and the J segment 5 bases; nucleotides outside the gene matches: 7. Sequenced input: PBMCs. This TCR derives from a man between 18 and 35 years old in good health and CMV-seropositive. J is TRBJ2-7 and V is TRBV28, with TRBD1 matching 7 bases. CDR3 sequence: CASRGDSRHEQYF. The CDR3 DNA is TGTGCCAGCAGGGGGGACAGCCGCCACGAGCAGTACTTC. The full variable domain, in which reference TRBV28 and TRBJ2-7 provide the parts outside the CDR3, is DVKVTQSSRYLVKRTGEKVFLECVQDMDHENMFWYRQDPGLGLRLIYFSYDVKMKEKGDIPEGYSVSREKKERFSLILESASTNQTSMYLCASRGDSRHEQYFGPGTRLTVT.